What follows are 5 T cell receptor beta chains derived from one specimen sequenced in a study of response to subunit inactivated influenza vaccine. TCRdb re-analysed the RT-PCR reads in MiXCR, keeping a single row per CDR3 protein. The sample yields about 520,000 distinct CDR3 sequences, 25% seen once. The specimen was CD4+ T cells sorted from PBMCs, collected about 5 days after vaccination. Receptors originate from a man aged 50-60 years who received an inactivated influenza vaccine.

This clonotype occurred many times. The chain recombines TRBV7-9 with TRBJ2-7, with a tentative D call TRBD2 (5 bases). Trimming left V 2 bases short and J 4 bases short, with 12 bases between. Germline V CDR1 and CDR2: SEHNR, FQNEAQ (reference sequence). The CDR3 covers 14 residues. The DNA of the CDR3 is TGTGCCAGCAGCTTACAATCGGGCGGGTACGAGCAGTACTTC. This encodes CASSLQSGGYEQYF.

This clonotype appeared a few times. J is TRBJ2-7 and V is TRBV6-5, with TRBD2 identical over 9 bases. Germline loops: CDR1 MNHEY, CDR2 SVGAGI. J gave up 6 bases and V 2 bases, and 8 bases lay outside the gene matches. CDR3 length: 15 amino acids. The DNA for the CDR3 is TGTGCCAGCAGTTACATTGGCGGGAGGGCCTCCGAGCAGTACTTC. This translates into CASSYIGGRASEQYF.

This rearrangement joins TRBV15 to TRBJ2-1, with TRBD2 matching 9 bases. The junction had 7 bases not matched to a gene; V was cut back by 0 bases and J by 4 bases. This CDR3 has 17 residues. Per the germline V gene, CDR1 is LNHNV and CDR2 is YYDKDF (reference sequence). The CDR3 region is CATSRDSGGRGYNEQFF. In DNA form, the CDR3 reads TGTGCCACCAGCAGAGATTCGGGCGGGAGGGGTTACAATGAGCAGTTCTTC.

J is TRBJ2-7 and V is TRBV10-1; D is unclear. The ends were cut back, 3 bases at V and 2 bases at J, with 14 bases in the middle. This CDR3 is 15 amino acids long. Looked up from germline, CDR1 is WNHNN and CDR2 is SYGVQD (reference sequence). Here the CDR3 reads CASSDGLFEPYEQYF. DNA of the CDR3: TGCGCCAGCAGTGATGGGCTCTTCGAACCCTACGAGCAGTACTTC.

DNA for the CDR3: TGTGCCAGCAGTTTAATGGCGTCAGCCCTCCACTTT. Translation gives CASSLMASALHF. The genes are TRBV12-3 or TRBV12-4 and TRBJ1-6; D uncertain. The CDR3 is made up of 12 amino acids. Trimming cost V 2 bases and J 14 bases, with 10 bases left between them.